This TCR beta chain was profiled in a study of regulatory T cells in long-lasting Graves disease. The wider study: The antithyroid drugs taken by newly diagnosed Graves' patients had been used for under 3 months.

Building the TCR beta libraries relied on iRepertoire HTBI primers, and CDR3 regions underwent Arm-PCR. A single record per CDR3 protein comes from TCRdb applying MiXCR to the multiplex PCR reads. The sample records approximately 400,000 distinct CDR3 sequences, approximately 15% being singletons. Study-wide points: Accuracy may have suffered from the small sample size. Favoring TRBV28, TRBJ1-2 and TRBJ2-5 was a feature seen in persistent disease.

This clonotype was picked up one time. Antigen specificity is unknown. V was shortened by 2 bases and J by 4 bases, with 3 bases between the two germline ends. The length of the CDR3 is 13 residues. The germline CDR1 and CDR2 sequences are MNHEY and SVGAGI. Noted time point: newly diagnosed GD, antithyroid drugs for less than 3 months. Researchers made the TCR library from RNA that was extracted from PBMCs. The sample was also reused in another study, on T cells in Graves' hyperthyroidism and ophthalmopathy. From that report: When ophthalmopathy did not progress within 18 months, Graves' hyperthyroidism was considered stable.

The chain is built from TRBV6-5 and TRBJ1-6; D is undetermined. The receptor was derived from a middle-aged woman with Graves disease. This sample comprised peripheral blood mononuclear cells (PBMCs), obtained at new diagnosis, from a patient treated with antithyroid drugs. This CDR3 reads CASSYQYNSPLHF. CDR3 bases: TGTGCCAGCAGTTACCAGTATAATTCACCCCTCCACTTT.